Presented here are 27 T cell receptor beta chains from one specimen sequenced in a study of CD8 T cells in Susac syndrome. Reverse transcription of roughly 0.5 to 1 ug RNA was carried out with random hexamers. TCRdb called the immunoSEQ multiplex PCR reads again in MiXCR, with one record for every CDR3 protein. This table has 240,000 or so distinct CDR3 sequences, 95% to 97% appearing once. The sequencing sample was made of CD4+ T cells from PBMCs. The receptors were gathered from a human donor with Susac syndrome.

The chain recombines TRBV20-1 with TRBJ1-2; 7 nucleotides agree with TRBD1. The CDR3 consists of 14 residues. Per germline, CDR1 DFQATT and CDR2 SNEGSKA (reference sequence). Trimming took 4 bases from V and 3 from J; bases not matched to a gene: 8. The CDR3 DNA reads TGCAGTGCTAAGACCGAAACAGGGGACTATGGCTACACCTTC. Translated, it gives CSAKTETGDYGYTF.

The rearrangement joins TRBV30 to TRBJ1-3; no reliable D call. The CDR3 has 13 amino acids. The germline V gene has CDR1 GTSNPN and CDR2 SVGIG (reference sequence). V dropped 0 bases and J dropped 4 bases, with 7 bases sitting between them. CDR3 sequence: CAWSVTGGNTIYF. CDR3 sequence (DNA): TGTGCCTGGAGTGTAACGGGGGGAAACACCATATATTTT.

The V and J genes are TRBV20-1 and TRBJ1-2; TRBD1 agrees at 7 bases. Germline trimming cut 7 bases from V and 4 bases from J; bases unmatched to any gene: 6. The CDR3 runs to 12 residues. Germline CDR1 DFQATT, CDR2 SNEGSKA (reference sequence). CDR3 residues: CSGSQGFYGYTF. The CDR3 DNA sequence: TGCAGTGGCTCACAGGGGTTCTATGGCTACACCTTC.

The rearrangement joins TRBV4-2 to TRBJ2-7; TRBD2 agrees at 12 bases. V shed 1 base and J 2 bases; nucleotides not matched to a gene: 3. The germline V gene encodes CDR1 LGHNA and CDR2 YNFKEQ. CDR3 length: 16 amino acids. CDR3 sequence reads: CASSQGTSGKTYEQYF. CDR3 sequence (DNA): TGTGCCAGCAGCCAAGGGACTAGCGGGAAAACCTACGAGCAGTACTTC.

The rearrangement uses TRBV2 and TRBJ1-5; TRBD1 is a possible D gene (6 bases). In germline, CDR1 is SNHLY, CDR2 FYNNEI. The V and J ends lost 8 bases and 7 bases respectively, with 15 bases between them. The CDR3 sequence is 13 residues long. CDR3 residues: CASLQSGEQPQHF. CDR3 sequence (DNA): TGTGCCAGCTTACAGTCAGGGGAACAGCCCCAGCATTTT.

V usage is TRBV14 and J usage is TRBJ2-1; weak D call: TRBD1 (6 bases). V lost 4 bases, J lost 7 bases, and 14 bases lay in between. The V gene's germline CDR1 is SGHDN and CDR2 FVKESK. There are 14 residues in the CDR3. The chain's CDR3 is CASSPRTEANEQFF. The CDR3 region has the DNA TGTGCCAGCAGCCCGCGGACAGAGGCTAATGAGCAGTTCTTC.

The J gene is TRBJ2-7, the V gene TRBV12-3 or TRBV12-4; 8 positions agree with TRBD2. This CDR3 is built from 14 residues. The V segment lost 8 bases and the J segment 7 bases; nucleotides outside the gene matches: 13. DNA of the CDR3: TGTGCCAGCCTAAAGAACGGACTAGCAAGGGAGCAGTACTTC. It encodes CASLKNGLAREQYF.

V gene TRBV20-1 combines with J gene TRBJ2-1; D is unresolved. CDR1 and CDR2 from the germline V gene are DFQATT and SNEGSKA (reference sequence). The CDR3 is 14 residues long. Trimming stripped 4 bases from V and 3 bases from J, with 13 bases between. In nucleotides, the CDR3 is TGCAGTGCTACCCGGTGGCGGCTCTACAATGAGCAGTTCTTC. It codes for CSATRWRLYNEQFF.

The rearrangement uses TRBV15 and TRBJ2-1, with 9 bases aligning to TRBD2. Losses at the gene ends were 5 bases for V and 14 bases for J; bases not matched to a gene: 7. The CDR3 is 12 residues long. Germline V gives CDR1 LNHNV, CDR2 YYDKDF (reference sequence). CDR3 nucleotides: TGTGCCACCAGCCCCCGCGGGGGGGTGGAGTTCTTC. This encodes CATSPRGGVEFF.

This chain joins TRBV20-1 and TRBJ2-3; possible D gene TRBD2, 5 bases. This CDR3 spans 12 amino acids. With 8 bases removed from V and 2 bases from J, the gap between germline ends came to 11 bases. CDR1 is DFQATT, CDR2 SNEGSKA, per germline (reference sequence). CDR3 in amino acids: CSCRTVTDTQYF. The DNA of the CDR3 is TGCAGTTGCAGGACTGTCACAGATACGCAGTATTTT.

The chain employs TRBV24-1 and TRBJ1-5; no firm D call. Germline V gives CDR1 KGHDR, CDR2 SFDVKD. V lost 3 bases to trimming and J lost 0 bases, with 8 bases between them. The CDR3 totals 15 residues. In DNA, the CDR3 is TGTGCCACCAGTGATGGACGGCATAGCAATCAGCCCCAGCATTTT. Translation gives CATSDGRHSNQPQHF.

The rearrangement joins TRBV3-1 to TRBJ2-2, with D hard to call. This CDR3 is 13 amino acids long. V lost 0 bases and J 6 bases, leaving 5 bases between the germline ends. CDR1 LGHDT and CDR2 YNNKEL come from the germline V gene (reference sequence). DNA of the CDR3: TGTGCCAGCAGCCAAGAATGGGCCGGGGAGCTGTTTTTT. Its translation: CASSQEWAGELFF.

This chain uses TRBV5-1 with TRBJ2-1, with 8 bases that match TRBD2. The V gene's germline CDR1 is SGHRS and CDR2 YFSETQ. The V segment lost 0 bases and the J segment 0 bases; nucleotides outside the gene matches: 5. CDR3 length equals 17 residues. The CDR3 loop is CASSLGAGGHSYNEQFF. The CDR3, as DNA: TGCGCCAGCAGCTTGGGGGCGGGAGGTCACTCCTACAATGAGCAGTTCTTC.

This clonotype was seen only once. The rearrangement links TRBV7-8 to TRBJ1-5; D not certain. CDR1 SGHVS and CDR2 FQNEAQ come from the germline V gene. V was shortened by 1 base and J by 0 bases, with 13 bases between the two germline ends. The CDR3 is 17 amino acids. The CDR3 sequence: CASSLGLTQYSNQPQHF. The CDR3 nucleotides are TGTGCCAGCAGCTTAGGGCTGACCCAATATAGCAATCAGCCCCAGCATTTT.

The chain uses TRBV6-5 and TRBJ2-5; TRBD1 aligns across 8 bases. Germline V gene lookup returns CDR1 MNHEY and CDR2 SVGAGI. The CDR3 spans 14 residues. Trimming cost V 6 bases and J 5 bases; bases outside gene matches: 8. The CDR3 DNA reads as TGTGCCAGCAGCTTGGACAGGGCGGGCGAGACCCAGTACTTC. Its translation: CASSLDRAGETQYF.

V usage is TRBV28 and J usage is TRBJ2-1; D perhaps matches TRBD2 (6 bases). Germline V gene data show CDR1 as MDHEN and CDR2 as SYDVKM. Trimming took 10 bases from V and 4 from J, leaving 11 bases between them. The CDR3 is 12 residues long. Here the CDR3 DNA reads TGTGCCATAAGGGAGGCTTACAATGAGCAGTTCTTC. It codes for CAIREAYNEQFF. The full variable domain, rest sourced from reference TRBV28 and TRBJ2-1, is DVKVTQSSRYLVKRTGEKVFLECVQDMDHENMFWYRQDPGLGLRLIYFSYDVKMKEKGDIPEGYSVSREKKERFSLILESASTNQTSMYLCAIREAYNEQFFGPGTRLTVL.

The chain is built from TRBV14 and TRBJ2-2; the D gene is possibly TRBD2 (5 bases). The CDR3 extends over 14 amino acids. Germline V gene sequence: CDR1 SGHDN, CDR2 FVKESK. Trimming pared 4 bases from V and 4 bases from J, leaving 10 bases between. The CDR3 region is CASSLSVPTGELFF. As DNA, the CDR3 is TGTGCCAGCAGCCTTAGCGTCCCCACCGGGGAGCTGTTTTTT. The variable domain in full, completed from reference TRBV14 and TRBJ2-2, reads EAGVTQFPSHSVIEKGQTVTLRCDPISGHDNLYWYRRVMGKEIKFLLHFVKESKQDESGMPNNRFLAERTGGTYSTLKVQPAELEDSGVYFCASSLSVPTGELFFGEGSRLTVL.

The chain carries TRBV5-1 and TRBJ2-4; a possible D gene is TRBD2 (6 bases). Trimming cost V 4 bases and J 4 bases, with 15 bases left between them. The CDR3 is made up of 15 amino acids. CDR1 is SGHRS and CDR2 is YFSETQ in the germline V gene. CDR3: CASSAGGTAKNIQYF. For the CDR3, the DNA is TGCGCCAGCAGCGCCGGTGGGACTGCTAAAAACATTCAGTACTTC.

The chain joins TRBV12-3 or TRBV12-4 to TRBJ1-1; D perhaps matches TRBD1 (5 bases). Between the trimmed V and J ends, which lost 3 bases and 1 base, there was a span of 15 bases. CDR3 length: 16 amino acids. CDR3 DNA: TGTGCCAGCAGTTTCCCCTCCCGGAGGGGGAACACTGAAGCTTTCTTT. It codes for CASSFPSRRGNTEAFF.

The J gene is TRBJ2-5, the V gene TRBV29-1; no clear D gene. This CDR3 comprises 14 residues. With 0 bases removed from V and 0 bases from J, the gap between germline ends came to 8 bases. Per the germline V gene, CDR1 is SQVTM and CDR2 is ANQGSEA. CDR3 in amino acids: CSVEDRKDQETQYF. CDR3 in DNA: TGCAGCGTTGAAGATCGGAAGGACCAAGAGACCCAGTACTTC.

This clonotype came up once. The chain is built from TRBV11-2 and TRBJ2-5, with a possible D match to TRBD1 (5 bases). Germline V gene data show CDR1 as SGHAT and CDR2 as FQNNGV. CDR3 length: 15 residues. Trimming stripped 5 bases from V and 4 bases from J, with 17 bases between. CDR3 coding DNA: TGTGCCAGCAGCCCGATGGGGCTATTTAGAGAGACCCAGTACTTC. Its translation: CASSPMGLFRETQYF.

This clonotype was seen only once. This chain joins TRBV11-1 and TRBJ2-5; D unresolved. The V gene's germline CDR1 is SGHAT and CDR2 FQDESV (reference sequence). The CDR3 spans 12 residues. V was cut by 1 base and J by 5 bases, with 5 bases left in between. Here the CDR3 reads CASSLDVETQYF. For the CDR3, the DNA is TGTGCCAGCAGCTTAGACGTCGAGACCCAGTACTTC.

The chain carries TRBV9 and TRBJ2-5; no firm D call. The CDR3 sequence is 15 residues long. V dropped 0 bases and J dropped 2 bases, with 11 bases sitting between them. Per germline, CDR1 SGDLS and CDR2 YYNGEE. CDR3 amino acids: CASSVGPKQQETQYF. CDR3 nucleotides: TGTGCCAGCAGCGTAGGCCCCAAGCAACAAGAGACCCAGTACTTC.

V and J are TRBV3-1 and TRBJ1-4; D remains ambiguous. The CDR3 runs 12 residues. V shed 4 bases and J shed 8 bases, with 8 bases lying between them. The germline gives CDR1 LGHDT, CDR2 YNNKEL (reference sequence). The CDR3: CASSPRTEKLFF. The DNA of the CDR3 is TGTGCCAGCAGCCCCCGGACGGAAAAACTGTTTTTT. Full variable domain (rest looked up from reference TRBV3-1 and TRBJ1-4): DTAVSQTPKYLVTQMGNDKSIKCEQNLGHDTMYWYKQDSKKFLKIMFSYNNKELIINETVPNRFSPKSPDKAHLNLHINSLELGDSAVYFCASSPRTEKLFFGSGTQLSVL.

This clonotype was seen a handful of times. This chain uses TRBV28 with TRBJ1-5; D remains ambiguous. CDR3 length: 14 residues. Between the trimmed V and J ends, which lost 6 bases and 7 bases, there was a span of 16 bases. Germline V gene sequence: CDR1 MDHEN, CDR2 SYDVKM. CDR3 sequence: CASSPAAGGQPQHF. CDR3 nucleotides: TGTGCCAGCAGCCCTGCAGCTGGCGGCCAGCCCCAGCATTTT.

This rearrangement joins TRBV5-1 to TRBJ2-5, with 7 nucleotides matching TRBD1. Germline trimming cut 1 base from V and 5 bases from J; bases unmatched to any gene: 11. CDR1 is SGHRS and CDR2 is YFSETQ in the germline V gene. This CDR3 contains 16 residues. CDR3 nucleotides: TGCGCCAGCAGCTTGAAGGGACAGAACCCTTTGGAGACCCAGTACTTC. Translating gives CASSLKGQNPLETQYF.

This chain joins TRBV12-3 or TRBV12-4 and TRBJ2-7; D is unresolved. This CDR3 has 11 amino acids. V was shortened by 3 bases and J by 2 bases, with 2 bases between the two germline ends. CDR3 residues: CASSFTYEQYF. For the CDR3, the DNA is TGTGCCAGCAGTTTTACCTACGAGCAGTACTTC.